This T cell receptor beta chain came from a study of T cell responses to AZD1222 COVID-19 vaccine. The study's findings and limits: Repertoires were obtained only post-peak T cell response. Clonal diversity was possibly underestimated, and white British individuals and females predominated among donors.

Comment on this clone: The antigen is not known.

Assay used: immunoSEQ multiplex PCR; TCRdb lists only in-frame clones, some missing. The data show approximately 140,000 clones, roughly 92% seen once. CDR3 length: 13 residues. V was shortened by 5 bases and J by 1 base, with 5 bases between the two germline ends. The sequence came from an adult in good health. The sequencing used peripheral blood, collected on day 0 of AZD1222 vaccination. This chain uses TRBV12-3 or TRBV12-4 with TRBJ2-2; D is ambiguous. In DNA, the CDR3 is TGTGCCAGCAGTGTACAGAACACCGGGGAGCTGTTTTTT. Residues: CASSVQNTGELFF.